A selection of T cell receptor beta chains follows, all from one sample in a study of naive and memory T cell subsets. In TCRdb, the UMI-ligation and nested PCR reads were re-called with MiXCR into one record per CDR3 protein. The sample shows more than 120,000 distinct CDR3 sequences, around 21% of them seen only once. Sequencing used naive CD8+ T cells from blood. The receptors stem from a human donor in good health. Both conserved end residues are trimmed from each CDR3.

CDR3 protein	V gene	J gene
ASSLVSWEGTEAF	TRBV5-1	TRBJ1-1
ASSLVPQETQY	TRBV7-6	TRBJ2-5
ASSPKVNTGELF	TRBV18	TRBJ2-2
ASSQDRGSLEAF	TRBV4-1	TRBJ1-1
SVEDRGITEAF	TRBV29-1	TRBJ1-1
ASSPAWTEAF	TRBV5-8	TRBJ1-1
ASMEVGASDEQF	TRBV5-6	TRBJ2-1
SVVVGRASAKNIQY	TRBV29-1	TRBJ2-4
ASSLEGRAAGLTDTQY	TRBV5-1	TRBJ2-3
SVVGGVNTEAF	TRBV29-1	TRBJ1-1
ASSSNRQGESGNTIY	TRBV7-9	TRBJ1-3
ASSGRAGETQY	TRBV5-6	TRBJ2-5
ASSYSGGRVNTGELF	TRBV6-5	TRBJ2-2
SVEGTVLDTDTQY	TRBV29-1	TRBJ2-3
ASSPSGLAGVSNTGELF	TRBV4-1	TRBJ2-2
ASWDSDSNQPQH	TRBV6-2/TRBV6-3	TRBJ1-5
ASSGFSDYEQY	TRBV5-1	TRBJ2-7
ASSFRAREQF	TRBV28	TRBJ2-1
ASSSRQPREKLF	TRBV6-9	TRBJ1-4
SVVYSGDYEQY	TRBV29-1	TRBJ2-7
ASSQVRDIANYGYT	TRBV4-1	TRBJ1-2
ASSQARGENYNEQF	TRBV4-3	TRBJ2-1
ASSLLAVVSYNEQF	TRBV27	TRBJ2-1
SVVRLATNEQF	TRBV29-1	TRBJ2-1
ASSLGGGKNQPQH	TRBV7-9	TRBJ1-5
SARDPLVGVLTDTQY	TRBV20-1	TRBJ2-3
ASSRDRDTYNEQF	TRBV19	TRBJ2-1
ASTDGGKYEQY	TRBV6-1	TRBJ2-7
AFGTARGTEAF	TRBV13	TRBJ1-1
AISGGQDVSYEQY	TRBV10-3	TRBJ2-7
SARDPYTGATYNEQF	TRBV20-1	TRBJ2-1
ASSPRGGEQY	TRBV27	TRBJ2-7
ATSRDRGGGYEQY	TRBV15	TRBJ2-7
ASSWTDNEQF	TRBV12-3/TRBV12-4	TRBJ2-1
ASGLVPTGSGGGGTYEQY	TRBV12-5	TRBJ2-7
ASNQRENKNIQY	TRBV6-5	TRBJ2-4
SVDLGIEQF	TRBV29-1	TRBJ2-1
SATDGFSYGYT	TRBV20-1	TRBJ1-2
ASSLHRTGGNQPQH	TRBV7-9	TRBJ1-5
ASSPSFSGQKYNEQF	TRBV4-1	TRBJ2-1
ASSETPGTDTQY	TRBV9	TRBJ2-3
ATGSHSYEQY	TRBV12-3/TRBV12-4	TRBJ2-7
ASSYEGYTQY	TRBV6-5	TRBJ2-3
ASSVALNPHEQF	TRBV9	TRBJ2-1
ASSLTGGRFYEQF	TRBV27	TRBJ2-1
ASSLAREADEQF	TRBV5-6	TRBJ2-1
ASSLVRSSYEQY	TRBV7-9	TRBJ2-7
ASRDEGREDYEQY	TRBV5-1	TRBJ2-7
ASSPSGQGRGNTEAF	TRBV9	TRBJ1-1
ASSLTGGSNTEAF	TRBV12-3/TRBV12-4	TRBJ1-1
ASSDPSGSIYEQY	TRBV25-1	TRBJ2-7
ASSQGLGTEETQY	TRBV14	TRBJ2-5
ASSWRDRDTEAF	TRBV7-9	TRBJ1-1
SVLPIWGNEQF	TRBV29-1	TRBJ2-1
ASRGGTGYT	TRBV27	TRBJ1-2
ASSPPGAEQY	TRBV18	TRBJ2-7
ASRDPGIGAGELF	TRBV3-1	TRBJ2-2
ASSRVGGETQY	TRBV11-2	TRBJ2-5
ASSLTPRAEAF	TRBV28	TRBJ1-1